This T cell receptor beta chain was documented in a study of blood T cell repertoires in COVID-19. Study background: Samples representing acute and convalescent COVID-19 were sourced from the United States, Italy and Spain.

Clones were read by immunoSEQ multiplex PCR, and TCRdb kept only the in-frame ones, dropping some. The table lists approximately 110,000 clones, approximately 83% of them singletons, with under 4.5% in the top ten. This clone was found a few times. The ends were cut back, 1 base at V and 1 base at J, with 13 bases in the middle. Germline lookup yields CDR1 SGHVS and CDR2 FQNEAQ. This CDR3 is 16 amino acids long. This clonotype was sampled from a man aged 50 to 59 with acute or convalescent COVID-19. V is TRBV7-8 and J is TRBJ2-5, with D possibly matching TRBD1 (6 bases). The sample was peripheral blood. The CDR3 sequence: CASSLGGTPSQETQYF. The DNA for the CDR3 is TGTGCCAGCAGCTTAGGGGGGACACCTTCCCAAGAGACCCAGTACTTC.